The 16 T cell receptor beta chains reported below all come from one sample, sequenced in a study of T cell repertoires in cytomegalovirus infection. TCRdb ran MiXCR on the reads and lists one entry per CDR3 protein. The table has about 490,000 distinct CDR3 sequences, about 10% seen once; the top ten hold 10%. The source material was PBMCs. Receptors were obtained from a human donor in good health (CMV status not recorded). Some clones in this sample may be carry-over from other donors' samples.

V usage is TRBV9 and J usage is TRBJ2-3; 12 nucleotides line up with TRBD2. From germline, CDR1 is SGDLS and CDR2 YYNGEE. The V and J ends lost 3 bases and 0 bases, in that order; junction bases with no gene match: 5. The CDR3 length is 17 residues. CDR3 protein: CASSALGLAGSTDTQYF. The CDR3 bases are TGTGCCAGCAGCGCCCTGGGACTAGCGGGCAGCACAGATACGCAGTATTTT.

At least ten counts were recorded for this clonotype. The V gene is TRBV10-3, the J gene TRBJ2-7, with TRBD1 matching over 7 bases. Germline lookup yields CDR1 ENHRY and CDR2 SYGVKD. V was pared by 3 bases and J by 4 bases, with 6 bases of the junction left unmatched. The CDR3 contains 14 residues. The DNA of the CDR3 is TGTGCCATCAGTGAAGGGGACAGTCTGTACGAGCAGTACTTC. Amino acid sequence: CAISEGDSLYEQYF.

This clonotype was counted many times. This rearrangement joins TRBV6-1 to TRBJ1-1; 8 bases map to TRBD1. V was pared by 8 bases and J by 1 base, with 6 bases of the junction left unmatched. Per the germline V gene, CDR1 is MNHNS and CDR2 is SASEGT. The CDR3 is made up of 14 amino acids. The CDR3 nucleotides read TGTGCCAGCCGCAAACAGGGGGGGAACACTGAAGCTTTCTTT. It codes for CASRKQGGNTEAFF.

Of note for this clonotype: A clone one base away is much larger, so this may be a read error. This chain joins TRBV13 and TRBJ2-1; 9 positions agree with TRBD1. The CDR3 loop spans 15 amino acids. Per the germline V gene, CDR1 is PRHDT and CDR2 is FYEKMQ (reference sequence). CDR3 DNA: TGTGCCAGCAGCTTGACTGGGACAGGGTACAATGGGCAGTTCTTC. Amino acids: CASSLTGTGYNGQFF.

This clonotype occurred many times. The chain joins TRBV7-9 to TRBJ2-7; the D gene is possibly TRBD2 (5 bases). CDR3 length: 17 residues. The germline gives CDR1 SEHNR, CDR2 FQNEAQ (reference sequence). Trimming cost V 2 bases and J 0 bases, with 17 bases left between them. The CDR3 is CASSLISWTRISYEQYF. CDR3 coding DNA: TGTGCCAGCAGCTTAATATCTTGGACTCGAATCTCCTACGAGCAGTACTTC.

This clonotype occurred many times. V gene TRBV7-3 combines with J gene TRBJ2-5; TRBD2 agrees at 8 bases. The germline V gene encodes CDR1 SGHTA and CDR2 FQGTGA. The CDR3 spans 15 residues. Germline trimming cut 5 bases from V and 3 bases from J; bases unmatched to any gene: 8. CDR3 bases: TGTGCCAGCAGCCGCAAGCGGGGGCCCGAAGAGACCCAGTACTTC. Residues: CASSRKRGPEETQYF.

There are many counts of this clonotype. The chain carries TRBV15 and TRBJ2-7; D not certain. The length of the CDR3 is 14 residues. CDR1 is LNHNV and CDR2 is YYDKDF in the germline V gene (reference sequence). Trimming removed 3 bases at V and 0 bases at J, with 9 bases between. DNA for the CDR3: TGTGCCACCAGCAGTTCAATGACCTCCTACGAGCAGTACTTC. This sequence encodes CATSSSMTSYEQYF.

This clonotype occurred a few times. The chain recombines TRBV3-1 with TRBJ1-1, with 8 bases fitting TRBD1. Germline CDR1 LGHDT, CDR2 YNNKEL (reference sequence). The trim removed 3 bases at V and 7 bases at J, leaving 10 bases unmatched. This CDR3 region has 15 residues. This CDR3 is CASSQMGQGAGEAFF. The DNA for the CDR3 is TGTGCCAGCAGCCAGATGGGGCAGGGGGCAGGTGAAGCTTTCTTT.

In its sample, this clonotype was seen many times. The rearrangement links TRBV6-6 to TRBJ2-7; perhaps D is TRBD1 or TRBD2 (6 bases each). The CDR3 loop spans 17 amino acids. The ends were cut back, 7 bases at V and 0 bases at J, with 22 bases in the middle. Germline V gene lookup returns CDR1 MNHNY and CDR2 SVGAGI (reference sequence). The CDR3 protein is CASIRGRATTSSYEQYF. For the CDR3, the DNA is TGTGCCAGCATCCGGGGGCGGGCCACAACCAGCTCCTACGAGCAGTACTTC.

This clonotype was counted a single time. The V gene is TRBV6-6, the J gene TRBJ1-4; no firm D call. V lost 3 bases and J lost 5, with 4 bases in between. This CDR3 is 12 amino acids long. CDR1 and CDR2 from the germline V gene are MNHNY and SVGAGI (reference sequence). CDR3 nucleotides: TGTGCCAGCAGTTATCAAAATGAAAAACTGTTTTTT. Amino acids: CASSYQNEKLFF.

V usage is TRBV5-4 and J usage is TRBJ1-6, with D possibly being TRBD1 (5 bases). Trimming shortened V by 4 bases and J by 10 bases, and 24 bases separated the two germline ends. The CDR3 has 17 amino acids. The germline V gene has CDR1 SGHNT and CDR2 YYREEE (reference sequence). In DNA, the CDR3 is TGTGCCAGCAGCCCCGACGGACCCGGGGGGTGGGGATCACCCCTCCACTTT. This translates into CASSPDGPGGWGSPLHF.

This clonotype turned up a few times. V and J are TRBV29-1 and TRBJ2-7; 7 bases are shared with TRBD1. CDR1 and CDR2 from the germline V gene are SQVTM and ANQGSEA. The CDR3 consists of 13 residues. The V segment lost 7 bases and the J segment 5 bases; nucleotides outside the gene matches: 11. CDR3 loop: CSATTDRDHEQYF. Here the CDR3 DNA reads TGCAGCGCTACCACCGACAGGGACCACGAGCAGTACTTC.

This clonotype was seen at least ten times. The rearrangement links TRBV28 to TRBJ2-5; 10 nucleotides align to TRBD1. V lost 4 bases, J lost 7 bases, and 12 bases stayed unmatched. The CDR3 runs to 16 residues. Germline CDR1 reads MDHEN; CDR2 reads SYDVKM. The CDR3 is CASSSPSGTGVGTQYF. In DNA, the CDR3 is TGTGCCAGCAGTTCCCCAAGTGGGACAGGGGTCGGGACCCAGTACTTC.

Many counts were recorded for this clonotype. J is TRBJ1-2 and V is TRBV6-1; possible D gene TRBD1, 6 bases. Trimming cost V 6 bases and J 0 bases, with 14 bases left between them. The V gene's germline CDR1 is MNHNS and CDR2 SASEGT. The CDR3 has 15 amino acids. This CDR3 is CASRSQGSTNYGYTF. The CDR3 DNA reads as TGTGCCAGCAGGTCCCAGGGGAGCACTAACTATGGCTACACCTTC.

CDR3 in DNA: TGTGCCAGCAGCTTAGTCGGACAGGTAAACAATGAGCAGTTCTTC. Translating gives CASSLVGQVNNEQFF. The chain carries TRBV7-3 and TRBJ2-1; 7 positions agree with TRBD1. With 2 bases clipped from V and 5 bases from J, the junction kept 6 bases outside the gene matches. The CDR3 covers 15 residues. Germline V gene data show CDR1 as SGHTA and CDR2 as FQGTGA.

This clonotype was recorded at least ten times. The chain links TRBV6-2 or TRBV6-3 to TRBJ2-7; 7 bases map to TRBD1. The CDR3 has 14 amino acids. Looked up from germline, CDR1 is MNHEY and CDR2 is SVGEGT. The junction had 10 bases not matched to a gene; V was cut back by 5 bases and J by 6 bases. The CDR3 is CASSNTGVAAEQYF. As DNA, the CDR3 is TGTGCCAGCAGTAACACAGGGGTTGCTGCCGAGCAGTACTTC.